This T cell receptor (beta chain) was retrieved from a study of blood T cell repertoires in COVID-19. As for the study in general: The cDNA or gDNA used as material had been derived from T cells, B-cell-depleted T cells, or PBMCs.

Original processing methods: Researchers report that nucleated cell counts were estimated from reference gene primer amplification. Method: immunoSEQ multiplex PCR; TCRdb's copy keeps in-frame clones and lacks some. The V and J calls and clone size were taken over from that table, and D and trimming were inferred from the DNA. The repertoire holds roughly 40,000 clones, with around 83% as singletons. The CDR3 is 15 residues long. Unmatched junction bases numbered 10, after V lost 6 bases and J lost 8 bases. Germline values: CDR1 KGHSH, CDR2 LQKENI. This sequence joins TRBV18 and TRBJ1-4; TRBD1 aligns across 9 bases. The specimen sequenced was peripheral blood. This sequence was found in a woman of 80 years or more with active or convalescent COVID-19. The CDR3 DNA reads TGTGCCAGCTCCCAAACCGGGACAGGGTTCGAAAAACTGTTTTTT. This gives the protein CASSQTGTGFEKLFF.